The sample holds many counts of the clone carrying this T cell receptor beta chain. Its antigen is unidentified. MiXCR, run by TCRdb on the RT-PCR reads, gives a single entry per CDR3 protein. The repertoire consists of hundreds of thousands of distinct CDR3 sequences, with 11% occurring once and the leading ten covering approximately 12%. The record originates from a study of response to subunit inactivated influenza vaccine. Study-level points and caveats: The study's authors posited that every seasonal influenza vaccination enlists few new T cells.

Germline CDR1 and CDR2: SGHTA and FQGNSA. The V segment lost 2 bases and the J segment 3 bases; nucleotides outside the gene matches: 4. CDR3 length: 15 residues. The gene calls are TRBV7-2 and TRBJ1-5, with 7 nucleotides matching TRBD1. This clonotype originated in a man aged 45-65 years who received an inactivated influenza vaccine. Sequencing used PBMCs from blood, obtained roughly 48 days after vaccination. In DNA form, the CDR3 reads TGTGCCAGCAGCTTATCGACAGGGTACAATCAGCCCCAGCATTTT. Translation: CASSLSTGYNQPQHF.